These 9 T cell receptor beta chains were all obtained from the same sample, sequenced in a study of cytomegalovirus exposure and HLA in healthy donors. The PCR ran on 60 Vbeta and 13 Jbeta primers. The method was immunoSEQ multiplex PCR; TCRdb's version includes in-frame clones alone and lacks a portion of them. The data contain more than 95,000 clones, roughly 80% of them singletons. The specimen was PBMCs. Every receptor here comes from a man aged 18-30 years in good health and CMV-seropositive.

The CDR3 loop is CASSFLGDYGANVLTF. CDR3 nucleotide sequence: TGTGCCAGCAGTTTCCTGGGGGACTACGGAGCCAACGTCCTGACTTTC. The genes are TRBV6-5 and TRBJ2-6, with TRBD2 matching over 7 bases. Germline V gene lookup returns CDR1 MNHEY and CDR2 SVGAGI. The CDR3 has 16 residues. With V trimmed by 4 bases and J by 7 bases, 10 bases remained unmatched.

The genes are TRBV7-8 and TRBJ1-5; 8 nucleotides match TRBD1. This CDR3 comprises 14 residues. Germline CDR1 and CDR2: SGHVS and FQNEAQ. V shed 5 bases and J 7 bases; nucleotides not matched to a gene: 7. DNA of the CDR3: TGTGCCAGCAGCAACGGACAGGGCCGGCAGCCCCAGCATTTT. The encoded protein is CASSNGQGRQPQHF.

This sequence joins TRBV6-6 and TRBJ2-7; TRBD1 matches at 8 bases. Trimming took 1 base from V and 2 from J; bases not matched to a gene: 4. The germline V gene encodes CDR1 MNHNY and CDR2 SVGAGI (reference sequence). The CDR3 has 15 residues. The CDR3 DNA is TGTGCCAGCAGTTACTACCAGGGGGCGACCTACGAGCAGTACTTC. Its translation is CASSYYQGATYEQYF.

This clone appeared a single time. This chain uses TRBV11-2 with TRBJ2-1; 7 bases are shared with TRBD2. Germline lookup yields CDR1 SGHAT and CDR2 FQNNGV. Unmatched junction bases numbered 14, after V lost 1 base and J lost 8 bases. The CDR3 runs to 17 residues. The CDR3 sequence: CASSLGPPGLGVHEQFF. The CDR3 nucleotides read TGTGCCAGCAGCTTAGGGCCCCCTGGACTAGGGGTCCATGAGCAGTTCTTC.

The rearrangement joins TRBV27 to TRBJ1-1; 8 bases fit TRBD1. The junction had 10 bases not matched to a gene; V was cut back by 7 bases and J by 3 bases. The CDR3 extends over 15 amino acids. Germline CDR1 and CDR2: MNHEY and SMNVEV (reference sequence). Written as DNA, the CDR3 is TGTGCCAGCACACCGGGACAGGCTTTGGACACTGAAGCTTTCTTT. Its protein is CASTPGQALDTEAFF.

The chain joins TRBV4-3 to TRBJ2-7; D may be TRBD2 (9 bases). Between the trimmed V and J ends, which lost 0 bases and 4 bases, there was a span of 25 bases. This CDR3 region has 19 residues. CDR1 is LGHNA and CDR2 is YSLEER in the germline V gene. DNA for the CDR3: TGCGCCAGCAGCCAAGATTGGGGCAGGGGGCAACTAGCGGGTTACGAGCAGTACTTC. It is translated as CASSQDWGRGQLAGYEQYF.

The chain links TRBV5-1 to TRBJ2-5, with D perhaps matching TRBD1 (5 bases). Per germline, CDR1 SGHRS and CDR2 YFSETQ. The CDR3 extends over 13 amino acids. V lost 4 bases and J lost 7, with 14 bases in between. CDR3 in DNA: TGCGCCAGCAGCCCGGAGTTTCAGGGGACCCAGTACTTC. Encoded protein: CASSPEFQGTQYF.

The chain is built from TRBV30 and TRBJ2-5; a possible D gene is TRBD1 (5 bases). Germline V lookup: CDR1 GTSNPN, CDR2 SVGIG (reference sequence). This CDR3 comprises 14 residues. V was cut by 5 bases and J by 3 bases, with 16 bases left in between. The CDR3 loop reads CAWGTGHLEETQYF. The CDR3 region has the DNA TGTGCCTGGGGAACCGGACATTTGGAAGAGACCCAGTACTTC.

The V call is TRBV19, the J call TRBJ2-7; the match to TRBD2 covers 9 bases. CDR1 is LNHDA, CDR2 SQIVND, per germline (reference sequence). The V gene end was trimmed by 3 bases and the J gene end by 0 bases; junction bases not matched to a gene: 3. The CDR3 totals 15 residues. Written as DNA, the CDR3 is TGTGCCAGTAGTATGACTAGCGGCAGCTCCTACGAGCAGTACTTC. It is translated as CASSMTSGSSYEQYF.